This entry lists 4 T cell receptor beta chains sequenced from one sample in a study of T cells after yellow fever vaccination. TCRdb re-called the 5' RACE reads through MiXCR, storing one row per CDR3 protein. The table shows around 300,000 distinct CDR3 sequences, with around 4.5% occurring only once. Source: PBMCs, taken 15 days after the yellow fever booster vaccination. These receptors all come from a man between 18 and 35 years old who received the YFV17D yellow fever vaccine.

J is TRBJ1-6 and V is TRBV6-6, with D perhaps matching TRBD1 (5 bases). Germline CDR1 reads MNHNY; CDR2 reads SVGAGI (reference sequence). The CDR3 loop spans 17 amino acids. With 0 bases removed from V and 0 bases from J, the gap between germline ends came to 9 bases. CDR3 sequence reads: CASSYSHRSSYNSPLHF. The CDR3 DNA is TGTGCCAGCAGTTACTCCCACAGGAGCTCCTATAATTCACCCCTCCACTTT.

The sample holds many counts of this clonotype. The chain has TRBV6-5 and TRBJ1-6; 7 nucleotides agree with TRBD1. V was pared by 4 bases and J by 12 bases, with 6 bases of the junction left unmatched. The CDR3 extends over 13 amino acids. Germline CDR1 reads MNHEY; CDR2 reads SVGAGI. DNA of the CDR3: TGTGCCAGCAGTTTTGGACAGGCGGTACCCCTCCACTTT. It encodes CASSFGQAVPLHF.

This clonotype was detected a few times. The gene calls are TRBV21-1 and TRBJ2-7. TRBV21-1 constitutes a pseudogene. The CDR3 loop spans 13 amino acids. The CDR3 DNA reads TGTGCCAGCAGCAAAGTGAAATCCTACGAGCAGTACGTC. Translation: CASSKVKSYEQYV.

This clonotype was counted a few times. This chain uses TRBV10-3 with TRBJ1-2; 8 bases agree with TRBD1. The junction had 5 bases not matched to a gene; V was cut back by 6 bases and J by 2 bases. The germline V gene has CDR1 ENHRY and CDR2 SYGVKD. The CDR3 is 14 residues long. CDR3 sequence reads: CAIREDRGNYGYTF. CDR3 DNA: TGTGCCATCAGGGAAGACAGGGGAAACTATGGCTACACCTTC.